This TCR beta chain was found in a study of cytomegalovirus exposure and HLA in healthy donors (dated by TCRdb to between 2016 and 2019). Study-level background: According to an earlier analysis of a few hundred of the donors, some 180 million T cells yielded roughly 100 million unique TCR beta sequences and 276 Gb of sequence data. A later genetic analysis took genome-wide SNP genotypes for about 60% of the roughly 670 donors and used that subset as a discovery cohort. The aim of the study was to test whether cataloging public T cell receptors could identify signatures of past pathogen exposure. An early release that covered about 600 HLA-typed donors contained approximately 290 gigabases of sequencing data and 80 million or so unique TCR sequences. To predict cytomegalovirus infection status, the study brought together high-throughput TCR immunosequencing, statistical association of individual TCRs with disease status, and machine learning. An earlier analysis of 450 to 750 of the donors used high-throughput TCR beta sequencing to judge whether each TCR beta V gene segment behaved as functional or pseudogenic. Using immunosequencing, the study profiled T cell repertoires from about 650 subjects and related those repertoires to cytomegalovirus serostatus. Roughly five DR-DQ haplotypes were handled as single units for association and clustering because linkage in the cohort was strong. In a later analysis, previously published TCR beta repertoires from about 640 donors were re-analyzed and high-resolution HLA genotyping was added so that TCR occurrence patterns could be studied. The number of typed donors differed by locus: roughly 629-630 for A, B, C, DRB1 and DQB1; 522 for DQA1; 606 for DPA1; and 400 to 480 for DPB1. Among the roughly 400 genotyped donors, roughly 80% belonged to the genetic ancestry cluster associated with self-reported Caucasian donors. In the later analysis, no new phenotypic data were used to find candidate immune exposures; instead, reliance was placed on TCR beta sequences and their occurrence across donors. Donor age, sex, ethnicity and CMV serostatus were compiled alongside the repertoire data. All discovery cohort repertoires had been generated using a single sequencing platform. On average, about 200,000 unique TCR beta nucleotide sequences were sequenced per donor among fewer than 500 genotyped donors of the cohort, with about 17% of those sequences being non-productive. Along with the roughly 670-subject first cohort, a separate validation cohort of some 130 different subjects was used. Class I and class II HLA loci were covered by the typing at four-digit resolution. What the research found in general, with its limitations: Most TCR sequences were seen in very few donors, while some public TCRs were found in many individuals. Strong co-occurrence of HLA alleles, especially DR and DQ, made assigning TCR associations to individual alleles difficult. Correlated functional status among segregating V segments might reflect linkage disequilibrium, but an unknown experimental factor could not be ruled out. Sequencing depth was assumed to be roughly uniform across donors in the presence/absence analyses, though that assumption may not hold. V-gene and J-gene trimming of TCR beta chains was associated with a missense DCLRE1C variant in a later genetic analysis, and the association was replicated in an independent cohort. In a later analysis, most CMV-associated TCR beta chains were found to appear HLA-restricted, with HLA associations seemingly driven largely by CMV exposure. A later analysis found that TCR association rates varied across HLA loci, with DRB1 alleles showing the most associated TCRs and HLA-C alleles the fewest. In a later genetic analysis, fewer N-insertions in productive TCRs were reported among donors in an Asian-associated ancestry cluster than the approximately 710-donor mean. In vitro tests confirmed that a few of the cytomegalovirus-associated TCR beta chains recognize cytomegalovirus antigens. A further reported finding was that TCR beta sequences accurately predicted the HLA-A and HLA-B alleles for most subjects in the first cohort. In a later analysis, several top co-occurrence clusters were reported to appear linked to parvovirus B19, influenza, CMV and Epstein-Barr virus. Because the 87-base-pair reads could not distinguish some IMGT-functional V segments, including TRBV6-2 and TRBV6-3, those segments were excluded. In an earlier analysis of approximately 590 of the donors, most TCR beta V segments appeared in productive rearrangements about 87% or about 30% of the time, broadly matching IMGT annotations. Compared with equally common non-associated chains, HLA-associated TCR beta chains in a later analysis were more clonally expanded and had lower generation probabilities. Only TCR beta chains were sequenced in this cohort, and the absence of alpha or paired-chain data limited detectable features. The sequencing pipeline was judged likely to have produced a cluster of highly shared sequence variants as a technical artifact. CMV serostatus was the only immune exposure information available for the cohort. Because counts were too low, some 17 rarely observed V segments, including chromosome 9 orphons, were left out of the earlier analysis of some 600 of the donors. Specific HLA alleles were associated with more than 15,000 TCR beta sequences at a false discovery rate of 0.05 in a later analysis. The authors suggested that the approach could potentially be extended to other disease states and immunological phenotypes. The study listed 164 TCR beta chains as associated with cytomegalovirus. Because some donors lacked HLA typing at each locus, the association tests relied only on the typed subset. The classifier was reported to diagnose cytomegalovirus status with high specificity and sensitivity in both the original cohort and the validation cohort.

This clone was seen only once. Its antigen remains undetermined. Base qualities are missing; no much larger clone stands one base away. In total, approximately 610 healthy bone marrow donors made up the cohort. Cohort members were all nominally healthy when sampled, although unrecorded immune exposures were likely present. The donor was CMV seropositive and was included in the group of 250 to 350 seropositive cohort members. A peripheral blood sample was collected from each donor, and TCR beta sequencing was performed on peripheral blood mononuclear cells. Genomic DNA extraction from the blood cell samples was performed with the Qiagen DNeasy Blood Extraction Kit. CDR1 and CDR2 (KGHSH, LQKENI) derive from the germline V gene. V lost 3 bases and J lost 3 bases, and the count of bases not matched to a germline gene is 4. The CDR3 numbers 15 residues from cysteine through phenylalanine. CDR3 DNA only is kept here, 45 bases in frame from base 1.

Libraries were made using the immunoSEQ multiplex PCR assay. For the multiplex PCR, a mixture combining 60 forward primers for TCR Vbeta segments and 13 reverse primers for TCR Jbeta segments was used. The CDR3 region of rearranged TCR beta genes was amplified from genomic DNA with a multiplex PCR assay. On the Illumina HiSeq System, the amplified TCR beta libraries were sequenced as 87-base-pair reads. In the source study's methods: A later analysis tallied some 79 million unique TCR beta chains across the 650 to 750 repertoires, and some 12 million of those chains were shared by two or more donors. Raw reads were error-corrected and collapsed into unique sequences with a nearest-neighbor algorithm that merged closely related sequences to remove PCR and sequencing errors. Alignment of CDR3 sequences to IMGT reference sequences was used to assign V, D and J gene segments. For a sequence to be retained, at least a six-nucleotide match to both a V gene segment and a J gene segment was required. Rearrangements were called productive when the CDR3 lacked stop codons and stayed in frame with V and J; all others were non-productive. Following IMGT convention, CDR3 was defined as the stretch from the second conserved V-encoded cysteine to the conserved J-encoded phenylalanine. The earlier analysis of about 530 of the donors excluded any sequence lacking an unambiguous match to a single V gene segment. An earlier analysis of fewer than 750 of the donors classified V segments as functional when productive rearrangements were above 56.7% and as segregating when the standard deviation between donors was above 5%. To diagnose cytomegalovirus status from the catalog of TCR beta chain sequences, a statistical classification framework was built. In a later analysis, TCR nucleotide sequences were compared against IMGT/GENE-DB human TR gene sequences so that V and J genes could be assigned. The TCRdist pipeline was used in a later analysis to assign CDR3 sequences and most-parsimonious VDJ recombination scenarios. In a later analysis, every TCR beta chain was defined by the combination of its CDR3 amino acid sequence and its V-gene family, and reads without a unique V-gene family were dropped. In a later analysis, around 600 highly shared, low-generation-probability nucleotide sequences were removed to address suspected cross-contamination and a sequencing artifact. A later analysis calculated a clonal expansion index for each public chain from normalized within-repertoire ranks of inferred template counts. In a later analysis, generation probabilities were computed using a VDJ recombination model fitted to out-of-frame rearrangements, and the results were checked against IGoR. A later analysis scored TCR-TCR, TCR-HLA and TCR-CMV co-occurrence with hypergeometric tests, applying a repertoire-size bias correction to TCR pairs. In a later analysis, false discovery rates were estimated by permuting HLA or CMV assignments 20 times. In a later analysis, co-occurring TCRs were grouped with DBSCAN, and TCRdist sequence similarity was added when clustering was performed within HLA-allele-positive subsets. For co-occurrence clustering, repertoires with fewer than 30,000 or more than 120,000 public chains were excluded, along with about five repertoires with anomalous nucleotide sharing. TCRdb limited this immuneACCESS table to in-frame rearrangements with V and J called. A share of clones is missing; checked studies link under half to unresolved V genes, and the rest is unexplained. V, J and clone size were drawn from that table, and D and trimming were deduced from the DNA. This sample gives 100,000 to 150,000 clones in total; about 74% of them show up just once. The ten most abundant clones make up around 4.2% of the sample.

The receptor comes from a woman in her fifties or sixties in good health and CMV-seropositive. The sequence joins TRBV18 to TRBJ1-5; 8 central bases correspond to TRBD1. Sequenced input: PBMCs. CDR3 sequence: CASSPGTGNNQPQHF. The DNA reads TGTGCCAGCTCACCTGGGACAGGTAACAATCAGCCCCAGCATTTT.